What follows are 17 T cell receptor beta chains derived from one specimen sequenced in a study of vaccination effects on CD4 cells after COVID-19. Measured with immunoSEQ multiplex PCR; TCRdb has only the in-frame clones, and not every one. The sample has roughly 42,000 clones, 77% seen once; the top ten hold around 3%. Sequencing was preceded by expansion of antigen-specific CD4+ T cells with viral peptide pools in the ViraFEST assay. Investigators separated out CD4+ T cells once around 10 days of culture had passed. Recipients of the vaccine had no prior SARS-CoV-2 infection and negative nucleocapsid antibodies. These TCRs are of unknown antigen specificity. The specimen comprised CD4+ T cells from PBMCs cultured with HCoV-NL63 spike peptides, sampled before COVID-19 vaccination. Receptors were obtained from a human donor who received a COVID-19 vaccine.

The chain recombines TRBV15 with TRBJ2-1, with D possibly TRBD2 on 6 matching bases. Trimming removed 6 bases from V and 0 bases from J, with 15 bases in between. The CDR3 loop spans 16 amino acids. Germline CDR1 reads LNHNV; CDR2 reads YYDKDF (reference sequence). The CDR3 region is CATRPGTHSSYNEQFF. The DNA for the CDR3 is TGTGCCACCAGACCGGGGACTCACAGCTCCTACAATGAGCAGTTCTTC.

This clone has only one observation. The rearrangement links TRBV6-1 to TRBJ2-5, with TRBD2 as a possible D gene (7 bases). V was trimmed by 7 bases and J by 1 base, leaving 13 bases between them. The CDR3 loop spans 14 amino acids. Germline V gives CDR1 MNHNS, CDR2 SASEGT. CDR3 nucleotides: TGTGCCAGCAATAAACGGGGGGCCCAAGAGACCCAGTACTTC. It is translated as CASNKRGAQETQYF.

The chain joins TRBV10-3 to TRBJ2-7; 8 nucleotides align to TRBD2. CDR1 ENHRY and CDR2 SYGVKD come from the germline V gene. Trimming at V came to 6 bases and at J to 0 bases, leaving 1 base not matched to a gene. The CDR3 consists of 13 residues. The CDR3 loop reads CAISGGDSYEQYV. CDR3 DNA sequence: TGTGCCATCAGCGGGGGGGACTCCTACGAGCAGTACGTC.

In this sample, this clone turned up once. This chain connects TRBV2 to TRBJ2-1; 8 bases are a match to TRBD2. The CDR3 totals 17 residues. V lost 7 bases, J lost 0 bases, and 11 bases stayed unmatched. Per germline, CDR1 SNHLY and CDR2 FYNNEI. The CDR3 bases are TGTGCCAGCACGAGACAAACACGGGGGGGCTCCTACAATGAGCAGTTCTTC. This translates into CASTRQTRGGSYNEQFF.

The count of this clone is one. The J gene is TRBJ1-1, the V gene TRBV30; D remains unclear. CDR1 and CDR2 from the germline V gene are GTSNPN and SVGIG (reference sequence). The CDR3 runs 14 residues. Deletions cut 1 base from V and 1 base from J, with 10 bases between. The DNA for the CDR3 is TGTGCCTGGAGTGACGGACCGCCGAACACTGAAGCTTTCTTT. It is translated as CAWSDGPPNTEAFF.

The rearrangement uses TRBV12-5 and TRBJ2-3, with TRBD1 matching 8 bases. The germline V gene has CDR1 LGHNT and CDR2 FRNRAP. Germline trimming cut 5 bases from V and 4 bases from J; bases unmatched to any gene: 5. This CDR3 has 14 amino acids. The CDR3 DNA reads as TGTGCTAGTGGTCCGGACAGGGCTTCAGATACGCAGTATTTT. Encoded protein: CASGPDRASDTQYF.

This clone was observed a handful of times. This chain connects TRBV5-1 to TRBJ1-2, with D hard to call. Germline loops: CDR1 SGHRS, CDR2 YFSETQ. Trimming shortened V by 0 bases and J by 6 bases, and 6 bases separated the two germline ends. The CDR3 contains 12 residues. The CDR3 DNA follows: TGCGCCAGCAGCTTGGCCTTCGATGGCTACACCTTC. It translates to CASSLAFDGYTF.

V usage is TRBV6-4 and J usage is TRBJ2-1; D unresolved. CDR3 length: 15 residues. Germline CDR1 is MRHNA and CDR2 is SNTAGT. V was pared by 2 bases and J by 0 bases, with 8 bases between. The CDR3 loop reads CASSDRPSSYNEQFF. In DNA, the CDR3 is TGTGCCAGCAGTGACAGACCGAGCTCCTACAATGAGCAGTTCTTC.

This clone was observed a handful of times. This sequence joins TRBV27 and TRBJ2-5; D possibly corresponds to TRBD1 (6 bases). Trimming stripped 1 base from V and 5 bases from J, with 11 bases between. Germline V lookup: CDR1 MNHEY, CDR2 SMNVEV (reference sequence). The CDR3 sequence is 14 residues long. CDR3 bases: TGTGCCAGCAGTTTATACGCAGGGGTGGAGACCCAGTACTTC. Its translation is CASSLYAGVETQYF.

This rearrangement joins TRBV30 to TRBJ1-4, with D unresolved. Germline-derived CDR1 and CDR2 are GTSNPN and SVGIG (reference sequence). This CDR3 has 13 amino acids. V dropped 7 bases and J dropped 7 bases, with 16 bases sitting between them. CDR3 residues: CASRLAEGEKLFF. CDR3 coding DNA: TGTGCCTCAAGGTTAGCGGAAGGTGAAAAACTGTTTTTT.

V is TRBV5-1 and J is TRBJ1-2; weak D call: TRBD1 (6 bases). CDR1 is SGHRS and CDR2 is YFSETQ in the germline V gene. This CDR3 spans 16 amino acids. V gave up 0 bases and J gave up 2 bases, with 14 bases separating them. The CDR3 DNA reads TGCGCCAGCAGCTTGGAAACAGGGAAAGCCAACTATGGCTACACCTTC. Protein: CASSLETGKANYGYTF.

Only one count was recorded for this clone. The chain links TRBV28 to TRBJ2-5; TRBD2 aligns across 12 bases. Germline V lookup: CDR1 MDHEN, CDR2 SYDVKM. J gave up 2 bases and V 2 bases, and 3 bases lay outside the gene matches. There are 16 residues in the CDR3. CDR3 region: CASSLRLAGGQETQYF. The CDR3, as DNA: TGTGCCAGCAGTTTAAGGCTAGCGGGGGGGCAAGAGACCCAGTACTTC.

CDR3: CASRSAQGPQETQYF. The DNA of the CDR3 is TGTGCCAGTAGATCGGCACAGGGGCCCCAAGAGACCCAGTACTTC. The genes are TRBV19 and TRBJ2-5, with 7 bases lining up with TRBD1. There are 15 residues in the CDR3. V shed 6 bases, J shed 1 base, and the junction held 8 bases outside the gene matches. CDR1 is LNHDA, CDR2 SQIVND, per germline (reference sequence).

The gene calls are TRBV6-5 and TRBJ2-7; D remains unclear. The CDR3 is 15 residues long. V gave up 6 bases and J gave up 5 bases, with 20 bases separating them. The germline V gene encodes CDR1 MNHEY and CDR2 SVGAGI. Written as DNA, the CDR3 is TGTGCCAGCAGCGATAAACGCGTCTCGACGAACGAGCAGTACGTC. Translated: CASSDKRVSTNEQYV.

This clone was recorded once. The rearrangement uses TRBV5-1 and TRBJ2-1; perhaps TRBD2 as D (6 bases). V was trimmed by 4 bases and J by 10 bases, leaving 21 bases between them. The germline CDR1 and CDR2 sequences are SGHRS and YFSETQ. The CDR3 totals 15 residues. CDR3 amino acids: CASSGGTPRLPEQFF. CDR3 DNA: TGCGCCAGCAGCGGCGGGACCCCCAGGCTTCCGGAGCAGTTCTTC.

CDR3: CATSDPGTGGEEAFF. In DNA, the CDR3 is TGTGCCACCAGTGACCCCGGGACAGGGGGCGAAGAAGCTTTCTTT. V usage is TRBV24-1 and J usage is TRBJ1-1, with 12 bases aligning to TRBD1. The CDR3 covers 15 residues. The germline CDR1 and CDR2 sequences are KGHDR and SFDVKD. The junction had 7 bases not matched to a gene; V was cut back by 4 bases and J by 8 bases.

The genes are TRBV4-2 and TRBJ2-2, with a tentative D call TRBD2 (5 bases). From germline, CDR1 is LGHNA and CDR2 YNFKEQ. V was cut by 3 bases and J by 9 bases, with 14 bases left in between. CDR3 length: 14 residues. The CDR3 DNA reads TGTGCCAGCAGCCAGGGATCGGGGTTACGGGAGCTGTTTTTT. It translates to CASSQGSGLRELFF.